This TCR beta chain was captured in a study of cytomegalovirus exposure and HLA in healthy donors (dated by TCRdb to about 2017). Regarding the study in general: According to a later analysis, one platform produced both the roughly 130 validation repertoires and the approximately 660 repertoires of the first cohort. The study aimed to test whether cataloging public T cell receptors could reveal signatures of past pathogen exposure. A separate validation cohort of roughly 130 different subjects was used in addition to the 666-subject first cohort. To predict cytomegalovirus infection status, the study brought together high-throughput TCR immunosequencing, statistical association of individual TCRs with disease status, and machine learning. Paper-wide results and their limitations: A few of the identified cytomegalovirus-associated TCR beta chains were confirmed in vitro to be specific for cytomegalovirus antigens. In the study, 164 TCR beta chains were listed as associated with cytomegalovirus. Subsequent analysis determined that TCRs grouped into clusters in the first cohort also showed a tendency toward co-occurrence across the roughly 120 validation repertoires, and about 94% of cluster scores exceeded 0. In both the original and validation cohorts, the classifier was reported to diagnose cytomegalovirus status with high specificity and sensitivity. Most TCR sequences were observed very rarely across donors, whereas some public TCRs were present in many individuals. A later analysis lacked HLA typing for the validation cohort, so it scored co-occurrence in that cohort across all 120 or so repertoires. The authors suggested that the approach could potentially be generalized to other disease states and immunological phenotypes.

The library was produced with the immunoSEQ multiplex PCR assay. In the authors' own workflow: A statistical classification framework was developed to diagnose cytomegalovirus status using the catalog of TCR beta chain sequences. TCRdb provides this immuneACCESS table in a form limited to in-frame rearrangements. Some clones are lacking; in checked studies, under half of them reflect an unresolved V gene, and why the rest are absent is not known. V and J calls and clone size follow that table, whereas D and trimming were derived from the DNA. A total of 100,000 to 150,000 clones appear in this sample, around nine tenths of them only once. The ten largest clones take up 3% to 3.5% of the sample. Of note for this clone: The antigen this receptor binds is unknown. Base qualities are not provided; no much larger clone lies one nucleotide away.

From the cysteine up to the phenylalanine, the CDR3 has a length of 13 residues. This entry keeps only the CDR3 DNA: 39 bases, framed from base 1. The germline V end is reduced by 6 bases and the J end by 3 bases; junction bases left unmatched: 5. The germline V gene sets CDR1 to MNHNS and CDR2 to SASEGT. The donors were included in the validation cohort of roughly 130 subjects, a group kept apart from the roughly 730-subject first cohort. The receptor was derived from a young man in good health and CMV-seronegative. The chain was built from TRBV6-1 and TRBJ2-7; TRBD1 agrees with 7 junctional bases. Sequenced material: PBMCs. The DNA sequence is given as TGTGCCAGCAGGCCGGGACAGCGCTACGAGCAGTACTTC. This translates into CASRPGQRYEQYF.